A single TCR beta chain is shown here with its context. Only in-frame clones appear in the TCRdb table, and some are missing; sequencing was by immunoSEQ multiplex PCR. The sample consists of fewer than 350,000 clones, around 90% of them appearing once. These data are taken from a study of blood T cell repertoires in COVID-19. This CDR3 contains 15 residues. Germline values: CDR1 SGHTA, CDR2 FQGTGA. Trimming removed 5 bases at V and 0 bases at J, with 13 bases between. J is TRBJ1-1 and V is TRBV7-3, with TRBD1 as a possible D gene (5 bases). Sequencing was done on a sample of peripheral blood. The TCR was taken from a man in his thirties or forties with COVID-19, enrolled during active disease. The CDR3 nucleotides read TGTGCCAGCAGCCCAGACAGTTCTATGAACACTGAAGCTTTCTTT. It specifies CASSPDSSMNTEAFF.